This T cell receptor (beta chain) was identified during a study of Graves' ophthalmopathy and Graves' hyperthyroidism. The sequenced template was RNA, covering the TCR beta CDR3 region. The library came from an HTBI-primed first-round RT-PCR and a second-round multiplex PCR. TCRdb reprocessed the multiplex PCR reads via MiXCR and lists one record per CDR3 protein. The table lists about 660,000 distinct CDR3 sequences, 35% to 45% of them singletons. This clonotype was counted a few times. Its target is not known. Having ophthalmopathy, the donors showed moderate-to-severe activity, CAS ≥3 and NOSPECS ≥4, with disease lasting under 3 months. Patients with other autoimmune diseases, uncontrolled infections, pregnancy or lactation were excluded. Study results and caveats: A model of 13 signatures distinguished ophthalmopathy from stable hyperthyroidism at under 90% sensitivity and 81.08% specificity.

CDR1 MNHNY and CDR2 SVGAGI come from the germline V gene (reference sequence). The V segment lost 5 bases and the J segment 5 bases; nucleotides outside the gene matches: 13. This CDR3 is built from 17 residues. The source of this sequence is an adult man with Graves' ophthalmopathy. The rearrangement uses TRBV6-6 and TRBJ1-4; TRBD1 aligns across 8 bases. Sequencing was performed on peripheral blood. The CDR3 coding sequence is TGTGCCAGCAGTAACACCCTCCGGGACAGGAGAAATGAAAAACTGTTTTTT. This codes for CASSNTLRDRRNEKLFF.